Listed here is a single T cell receptor beta chain. Its matching antigen is unknown. One junction end disagrees with the germline gene, perhaps due to a read error. Germline CDR1 is SGHDN and CDR2 is FVKESK. The CDR3 length is 12 residues. The sample is drawn from a study of tumor-infiltrating lymphocytes in primary liver carcinoma. Study information: Patients comprised men and women whose ages fell between 30 and 69 years. Spanning 4.2 to 10 cm, the tumors were T1-T3 N0M0.

The researchers obtained blood RNA from unsorted whole blood and also extracted germline DNA. Synthesis of TCR beta cDNA was carried out from 450 to 650 ng total RNA with a constant-region primer. Nested multiplex PCR, run for three rounds with slightly modified ARM-PCR, yielded TCR beta libraries. The study ran its first two PCR rounds for nine to eleven cycles each, using TRBV1-TRBV30 forward primers and a C-beta reverse primer. One entry per CDR3 protein results from TCRdb running MiXCR on the multiplex PCR reads. Found here are about 200,000 distinct CDR3 sequences, roughly two thirds of them singletons; the top ten hold 6% to 8.5%. Study-level points and caveats: The top-250-clone fraction was significantly higher in tumors than in blood (p = 0.039).

The sequenced material came from peripheral blood. The source is a woman aged 60-75 years with primary liver carcinoma and hepatitis B virus infection. V usage is TRBV14 and J usage is TRBJ1-6, with D unclear. In DNA, the CDR3 is TGTGCCTGCAGCCAAGGGAGAGCACCCCTCCACTTT. Translated, it gives CACSQGRAPLHF.